This T cell receptor (beta chain) is drawn from a study of T cell changes during pregnancy in multiple sclerosis. Sequencing was performed with immunoSEQ multiplex PCR; in TCRdb, only in-frame clones are kept and a portion is missing. In the table there are about 58,000 clones, roughly nine tenths of which are singletons. The CDR3 sequence is 14 residues long. V was clipped by 5 bases and J by 5 bases; unmatched bases: 9. Germline CDR1 reads LNHDA; CDR2 reads SQIVND (reference sequence). This receptor was obtained from a female donor in good health, enrolled as a control in a pregnancy study. This specimen consisted of CD4+ T cells from peripheral blood mononuclear cells, obtained after pregnancy. The gene calls are TRBV19 and TRBJ2-7; 7 nucleotides agree with TRBD2. This CDR3 is CASSAPALADEQYF. The CDR3 DNA follows: TGTGCCAGTAGTGCCCCCGCGCTAGCGGACGAGCAGTACTTC. Together with reference TRBV19 and TRBJ2-7, the CDR3 gives the full variable domain: DGGITQSPKYLFRKEGQNVTLSCEQNLNHDAMYWYRQDPGQGLRLIYYSQIVNDFQKGDIAEGYSVSREKKESFPLTVTSAQKNPTAFYLCASSAPALADEQYFGPGTRLTVT.